Below are 24 T cell receptor beta chains sequenced from a single sample in a study of CD8+ T cells in alopecia areata. Extracted RNA was reverse transcribed, and the resulting cDNA served as sequencing template. Sequencing used immunoSEQ multiplex PCR; TCRdb keeps in-frame clones, though not all of them. In the table there are 90,000 to 120,000 clones, 59% of which are singletons. The sequencing input was CD8+ T cells sorted from blood. Every receptor here comes from a human donor in good health.

The chain has TRBV28 and TRBJ1-5, with D possibly matching TRBD1 (5 bases). Trimming removed 8 bases from V and 6 bases from J, with 20 bases in between. This CDR3 spans 15 amino acids. CDR1 is MDHEN, CDR2 SYDVKM, per germline. The DNA for the CDR3 is TGTGCCAGCCACCGGGGAGCAGGGATAGGTCAGCCCCAGCATTTT. As protein: CASHRGAGIGQPQHF.

This clone was picked up a small number of times. The chain couples TRBV6-1 to TRBJ1-1; D uncertain. The CDR3 runs to 16 residues. Germline V gene lookup returns CDR1 MNHNS and CDR2 SASEGT. V was clipped by 0 bases and J by 1 base, with 12 bases between them. The CDR3 DNA reads TGTGCCAGCAGTGAAGCATCACGGGTCTCGAACACTGAAGCTTTCTTT. The encoded protein is CASSEASRVSNTEAFF.

This clone was recorded once. This rearrangement joins TRBV13 to TRBJ2-7, with TRBD2 identical over 8 bases. From germline, CDR1 is PRHDT and CDR2 FYEKMQ (reference sequence). This CDR3 has 14 amino acids. With 2 bases clipped from V and 3 bases from J, the junction kept 3 bases outside the gene matches. The CDR3 reads CASSLRAGGYEQYF. The CDR3 nucleotides are TGTGCCAGCAGCTTACGGGCGGGGGGCTACGAGCAGTACTTC.

There are a few counts of this clone. This sequence joins TRBV28 and TRBJ1-1; D might be TRBD1 (5 bases). The CDR3 spans 12 residues. The V and J ends lost 1 base and 8 bases respectively, with 8 bases between them. CDR1 MDHEN and CDR2 SYDVKM come from the germline V gene. CDR3: CASSLFGGEAFF. CDR3 coding DNA: TGTGCCAGCAGTTTATTCGGGGGGGAAGCTTTCTTT. Supplemented by reference TRBV28 and TRBJ1-1, the full variable domain reads DVKVTQSSRYLVKRTGEKVFLECVQDMDHENMFWYRQDPGLGLRLIYFSYDVKMKEKGDIPEGYSVSREKKERFSLILESASTNQTSMYLCASSLFGGEAFFGQGTRLTVV.

V usage is TRBV9 and J usage is TRBJ1-1; weak D call: TRBD1 (6 bases). Deletions cut 4 bases from V and 0 bases from J, with 16 bases between. Germline V gives CDR1 SGDLS, CDR2 YYNGEE. This CDR3 is built from 16 residues. CDR3: CASSLRSTGMNTEAFF. The CDR3 bases are TGTGCCAGCAGCCTACGGTCCACAGGGATGAACACTGAAGCTTTCTTT.

The chain recombines TRBV18 with TRBJ2-5; D unresolved. Trimming shortened V by 2 bases and J by 2 bases, and 12 bases separated the two germline ends. The CDR3 is 15 amino acids. Per the germline V gene, CDR1 is KGHSH and CDR2 is LQKENI. The DNA of the CDR3 is TGTGCCAGCTCACCATTCGGCCAGGCTCAAGAGACCCAGTACTTC. This gives the protein CASSPFGQAQETQYF.

The chain has TRBV9 and TRBJ2-3; 9 bases line up with TRBD2. The CDR3 is 15 residues long. V shed 5 bases, J shed 0 bases, and the junction held 4 bases outside the gene matches. Germline CDR1 is SGDLS and CDR2 is YYNGEE. The CDR3 here is CASRRGGESTDTQYF. The CDR3 bases are TGTGCCAGCAGGCGCGGGGGGGAAAGCACAGATACGCAGTATTTT.

The chain combines TRBV5-4 with TRBJ2-1, with 7 bases matching TRBD2. The J segment lost 6 bases and the V segment lost 1 base, leaving 4 bases of the junction unmatched. Germline assignment: CDR1 SGHNT and CDR2 YYREEE (reference sequence). This CDR3 contains 14 residues. In DNA form, the CDR3 reads TGTGCCAGCAGCTTGCGAGGCGGGGGCAATGAGCAGTTCTTC. This gives the protein CASSLRGGGNEQFF. Full variable domain (outside the CDR3, taken from reference TRBV5-4 and TRBJ2-1): ETGVTQSPTHLIKTRGQQVTLRCSSQSGHNTVSWYQQALGQGPQFIFQYYREEENGRGNFPPRFSGLQFPNYSSELNVNALELDDSALYLCASSLRGGGNEQFFGPGTRLTVL.

The chain uses TRBV28 and TRBJ2-7; no definite D call. V lost 2 bases and J 8 bases, leaving 10 bases between the germline ends. Germline V gene lookup returns CDR1 MDHEN and CDR2 SYDVKM. The length of the CDR3 is 12 residues. The CDR3 sequence: CASSLPLGKQYF. The CDR3 nucleotides are TGTGCCAGCAGTTTACCCCTGGGGAAGCAGTACTTC.

This chain connects TRBV9 to TRBJ2-2; D might be TRBD1 or TRBD2, each matching 5 bases. The germline V gene encodes CDR1 SGDLS and CDR2 YYNGEE. The CDR3 covers 17 residues. The germline V and J ends were trimmed by 1 base and 0 bases, with 13 bases remaining between them. The CDR3 DNA reads as TGTGCCAGCAGCGTACCTAGGGACGCGTCGAACACCGGGGAGCTGTTTTTT. It specifies CASSVPRDASNTGELFF.

This clone appeared once. The chain uses TRBV20-1 and TRBJ2-5; D remains ambiguous. Germline assignment: CDR1 DFQATT and CDR2 SNEGSKA (reference sequence). Deletions cut 0 bases from V and 9 bases from J, with 8 bases between. This CDR3 is 11 amino acids long. The CDR3 DNA follows: TGCAGTGCTAGAGATCTACGGGCCCAGTACTTC. Protein sequence: CSARDLRAQYF.

This clone was seen a single time. This chain uses TRBV6-6 with TRBJ2-1; 10 bases fit TRBD2. CDR3 length: 15 amino acids. Germline V gene data show CDR1 as MNHNY and CDR2 as SVGAGI (reference sequence). J lost 2 bases, V lost 4 bases, and 2 bases had no gene match. The CDR3 region has the DNA TGTGCCAGCAGTTCACTAGCGGGGCCCTACAATGAGCAGTTCTTC. It yields the protein CASSSLAGPYNEQFF.

The gene calls are TRBV13 and TRBJ2-1; TRBD2 aligns across 7 bases. Germline assignment: CDR1 PRHDT and CDR2 FYEKMQ (reference sequence). The ends lost 5 bases at V and 6 bases at J; junction bases unmatched: 7. The CDR3 length is 14 residues. This chain's CDR3 is CASSGRDYGNEQFF. The CDR3 bases are TGTGCCAGCAGCGGCCGGGACTACGGCAATGAGCAGTTCTTC.

The V call is TRBV10-3, the J call TRBJ2-3, with D possibly matching TRBD1 (5 bases). The CDR3 spans 13 residues. V was shortened by 6 bases and J by 5 bases, with 12 bases between the two germline ends. Per germline, CDR1 ENHRY and CDR2 SYGVKD. The CDR3 loop is CAISSPTGDTQYF. The CDR3 bases are TGTGCCATCAGCTCCCCCACAGGAGATACGCAGTATTTT.

This clone was seen a single time. The rearrangement uses TRBV2 and TRBJ1-3; D gene ambiguous. V shed 1 base and J shed 0 bases, with 1 base lying between them. Germline lookup yields CDR1 SNHLY and CDR2 FYNNEI. This CDR3 has 13 residues. CDR3 nucleotides: TGTGCCAGCAGTGAAGTCTCTGGAAACACCATATATTTT. This sequence encodes CASSEVSGNTIYF. Filled out from reference TRBV2 and TRBJ1-3, the complete variable domain reads EPEVTQTPSHQVTQMGQEVILRCVPISNHLYFYWYRQILGQKVEFLVSFYNNEISEKSEIFDDQFSVERPDGSNFTLKIRSTKLEDSAMYFCASSEVSGNTIYFGEGSWLTVV.

The chain uses TRBV30 and TRBJ1-2; TRBD1 aligns across 8 bases. This CDR3 has 13 residues. Germline V gives CDR1 GTSNPN, CDR2 SVGIG (reference sequence). The V and J ends lost 4 bases and 2 bases, in that order; junction bases with no gene match: 3. CDR3 loop: CAWTTGGNYGYTF. CDR3 DNA sequence: TGTGCCTGGACTACAGGGGGGAACTATGGCTACACCTTC.

CDR3 amino acids: CASSEPYGTDTQYF. The CDR3 DNA is TGTGCCAGCAGTGAGCCCTACGGCACAGATACGCAGTATTTT. V gene TRBV6-1 combines with J gene TRBJ2-3; D not resolved. Germline CDR1 reads MNHNS; CDR2 reads SASEGT. The V and J ends lost 3 bases and 1 base respectively, with 8 bases between them. The CDR3 length is 14 residues.

The chain is built from TRBV5-6 and TRBJ2-1; D call uncertain. V lost 4 bases to trimming and J lost 4 bases, with 9 bases between them. The CDR3 has 13 residues. The germline V gene encodes CDR1 SGHDT and CDR2 YYEEEE. CDR3 nucleotide sequence: TGTGCCAGCAGCATCTCGAATTACAATGAGCAGTTCTTC. It specifies CASSISNYNEQFF.

The rearrangement uses TRBV15 and TRBJ1-4, with D possibly TRBD1 on 5 matching bases. The V end lost 3 bases, the J end lost 8 bases, and 13 bases lay between the germline ends. Germline V gene data show CDR1 as LNHNV and CDR2 as YYDKDF (reference sequence). CDR3 length: 14 amino acids. CDR3 amino acids: CATSRRRDSEKLFF. CDR3 in DNA: TGTGCCACCAGCAGGAGACGAGACAGCGAAAAACTGTTTTTT.

This clone showed up just a few times. CDR3 in DNA: TGTGCCAGCAGCCAAGATCCGGGACAGGGTCCAGATACGCAGTATTTT. It codes for CASSQDPGQGPDTQYF. The rearrangement uses TRBV4-2 and TRBJ2-3; 9 nucleotides line up with TRBD1. The germline V gene encodes CDR1 LGHNA and CDR2 YNFKEQ. The CDR3 consists of 16 residues. V was pared by 0 bases and J by 4 bases, with 5 bases of the junction left unmatched.

The genes are TRBV18 and TRBJ1-1; D uncertain. CDR3 size: 14 residues. Germline lookup yields CDR1 KGHSH and CDR2 LQKENI. The V end lost 2 bases, the J end lost 2 bases, and 9 bases lay between the germline ends. The CDR3 DNA reads TGTGCCAGCTCACCAAGTGGCCGAAACACTGAAGCTTTCTTT. This sequence encodes CASSPSGRNTEAFF.

In this sample, this clone turned up a few times. This chain joins TRBV5-1 and TRBJ2-5; 7 nucleotides agree with TRBD1. The CDR3 covers 13 residues. The germline V gene has CDR1 SGHRS and CDR2 YFSETQ. The V segment lost 7 bases and the J segment 1 base; nucleotides outside the gene matches: 4. The CDR3 DNA follows: TGCGCCAGCGCATGGGACAGCCAAGAGACCCAGTACTTC. Its protein product is CASAWDSQETQYF.

The sample holds a few counts of this clone. The chain links TRBV4-2 to TRBJ1-1; TRBD1 might be the D (5 bases). The CDR3 runs 14 residues. Germline loops: CDR1 LGHNA, CDR2 YNFKEQ. The ends were cut back, 8 bases at V and 1 base at J, with 14 bases in the middle. CDR3 nucleotide sequence: TGTGCCAGCGAGGGACTCCGGGGGAACACTGAAGCTTTCTTT. Amino acids: CASEGLRGNTEAFF.

The chain employs TRBV7-6 and TRBJ2-1; D may be TRBD2 (6 bases). This CDR3 is built from 13 residues. Germline CDR1 reads SGHVS; CDR2 reads FNYEAQ. V was clipped by 3 bases and J by 9 bases, with 12 bases between them. This chain's CDR3 is CASSLGAEGEQFF. The CDR3 bases are TGTGCCAGCAGCTTGGGCGCGGAGGGTGAGCAGTTCTTC.